The 27 T cell receptor beta chains reported below all come from one sample, sequenced in a study of T-cell reconstitution after alpha-beta-depleted transplantation in children. Unique molecular identifiers were used to barcode this TCRbeta library. TCRdb itself ran the PCR reads through MiXCR, one entry per CDR3 protein. The sample has a few hundred thousand distinct CDR3 sequences; roughly 27% are singletons. The sample in question was PBMCs, obtained before TCRalphabeta/CD19-depleted stem cell transplant. These receptors originate from a boy younger than two with Wiskott-Aldrich syndrome, due to receive a stem cell transplant.

This sequence joins TRBV12-3 or TRBV12-4 and TRBJ2-7; the D gene is possibly TRBD2 (6 bases). With 3 bases removed from V and 3 bases from J, the gap between germline ends came to 15 bases. The CDR3 sequence is 15 residues long. The CDR3 sequence is CASSLEGRGGYEQYF. In nucleotides, the CDR3 is TGTGCCAGCAGTTTGGAGGGACGGGGTGGCTACGAGCAGTACTTC.

The chain links TRBV4-1 to TRBJ1-2; 11 nucleotides match TRBD1. The germline CDR1 and CDR2 sequences are MGHRA and YSYEKL. The CDR3 totals 15 residues. Trimming at V came to 4 bases and at J to 5 bases, leaving 6 bases not matched to a gene. In DNA, the CDR3 is TGCGCCAGCAGCCCTCTGGACAGGGGGCATTATGGCTACACCTTC. Translated, it gives CASSPLDRGHYGYTF.

This clonotype was seen a few times. The chain joins TRBV5-1 to TRBJ2-3, with 13 nucleotides matching TRBD2. V dropped 1 base and J dropped 4; count of bases not matched to a gene: 3. Germline CDR1 reads SGHRS; CDR2 reads YFSETQ. The CDR3 length is 16 residues. CDR3 sequence reads: CASSLRTSGSADTQYF. CDR3 nucleotides: TGCGCCAGCAGCTTGAGGACTAGCGGGAGTGCAGATACGCAGTATTTT.

V usage is TRBV27 and J usage is TRBJ2-5; unclear D gene. CDR3 length: 13 amino acids. Looked up from germline, CDR1 is MNHEY and CDR2 is SMNVEV (reference sequence). The V and J ends lost 9 bases and 4 bases respectively, with 15 bases between them. CDR3 residues: CASRSGSGETQYF. CDR3 coding DNA: TGTGCCAGTCGTTCTGGATCGGGAGAGACCCAGTACTTC.

The chain employs TRBV6-2 or TRBV6-3 and TRBJ2-1; 9 bases are shared with TRBD2. There are 16 residues in the CDR3. V lost 2 bases, J lost 8 bases, and 10 bases stayed unmatched. Germline V gives CDR1 MNHEY, CDR2 SVGEGT. This CDR3 is CASSYRPSGKPHEQFF. CDR3 coding DNA: TGTGCCAGCAGTTACCGCCCTAGCGGGAAACCGCATGAGCAGTTCTTC.

This clonotype has only a few counts. The chain has TRBV20-1 and TRBJ2-7; 10 positions agree with TRBD2. CDR1 is DFQATT, CDR2 SNEGSKA, per germline (reference sequence). This CDR3 spans 16 amino acids. After removal of 0 bases from V and 5 bases from J, the junction contained 10 bases not matched to a gene. As DNA, the CDR3 is TGCAGTGCTAGAGATCGGCCTAGCGGGAGAATGGACGAGCAGTACTTC. It codes for CSARDRPSGRMDEQYF.

This sequence joins TRBV5-1 and TRBJ2-7, with TRBD1 matching 9 bases. There are 15 residues in the CDR3. CDR1 is SGHRS and CDR2 is YFSETQ in the germline V gene. J was trimmed by 7 bases and V by 0 bases; bases with no gene match: 8. CDR3 residues: CASSLAPTGGGEQYF. For the CDR3, the DNA is TGCGCCAGCAGCTTGGCTCCAACAGGGGGCGGAGAGCAGTACTTC.

This chain connects TRBV27 to TRBJ2-3, with TRBD1 identical over 7 bases. The CDR3 has 14 residues. From germline, CDR1 is MNHEY and CDR2 SMNVEV (reference sequence). Trimming cost V 3 bases and J 6 bases; bases outside gene matches: 6. The CDR3 region is CASSFLGTEDTQYF. CDR3 DNA: TGTGCCAGCAGTTTCCTTGGGACAGAGGATACGCAGTATTTT.

The chain is built from TRBV20-1 and TRBJ2-7; 12 nucleotides match TRBD2. V was clipped by 0 bases and J by 2 bases; unmatched bases: 5. This CDR3 spans 16 amino acids. Germline loops: CDR1 DFQATT, CDR2 SNEGSKA (reference sequence). In DNA form, the CDR3 reads TGCAGTGCTAGAGATCCCTGGACTAGCGGGACCTACGAGCAGTACTTC. This codes for CSARDPWTSGTYEQYF.

The chain employs TRBV29-1 and TRBJ1-2; TRBD1 aligns across 8 bases. Losses at the gene ends were 6 bases for V and 4 bases for J; bases not matched to a gene: 4. This CDR3 spans 12 amino acids. The germline V gene encodes CDR1 SQVTM and CDR2 ANQGSEA. This CDR3 reads CSVPGGIYGYTF. The CDR3 region has the DNA TGCAGCGTACCAGGGGGCATCTATGGCTACACCTTC.

The CDR3 coding sequence is TGCGCCAGCAGCTGGGGACGGAACACTGAAGCTTTCTTT. Translated: CASSWGRNTEAFF. The V and J genes are TRBV5-1 and TRBJ1-1, with a weak D call TRBD1 (5 bases). The ends were cut back, 3 bases at V and 1 base at J, with 7 bases in the middle. The CDR3 consists of 13 residues. Germline loops: CDR1 SGHRS, CDR2 YFSETQ.

This clonotype was counted ten times or more. Its ends do not fully match the called genes, so a read error is possible. The chain links TRBV5-1 to TRBJ2-2; the D gene is possibly TRBD1 (6 bases). Germline V lookup: CDR1 SGHRS, CDR2 YFSETQ. The CDR3 totals 14 residues. Here the CDR3 reads CASSSGQNTGELFF. CDR3 nucleotide sequence: TGTGCCAGCAGTTCGGGACAGAACACCGGGGAGCTGTTTTTT.

A few counts support this clonotype. CDR3 protein: CASSPQTNEQFF. CDR3 in DNA: TGTGCCAGCAGCCCTCAGACAAATGAGCAGTTCTTC. The V and J genes are TRBV9 and TRBJ2-1, with no clear D. Between the trimmed V and J ends, which lost 4 bases and 7 bases, there was a span of 9 bases. The CDR3 sequence is 12 residues long. CDR1 SGDLS and CDR2 YYNGEE come from the germline V gene. The entire variable domain, with the rest obtained from reference TRBV9 and TRBJ2-1, is as follows: DSGVTQTPKHLITATGQRVTLRCSPRSGDLSVYWYQQSLDQGLQFLIQYYNGEERAKGNILERFSAQQFPDLHSELNLSSLELGDSALYFCASSPQTNEQFFGPGTRLTVL.

Only a few counts were recorded for this clonotype. The J gene is TRBJ2-3, the V gene TRBV12-3 or TRBV12-4, with 11 bases identical to TRBD2. This CDR3 comprises 13 residues. V was pared by 6 bases and J by 9 bases, with 5 bases of the junction left unmatched. The CDR3 protein is CASSLGTSGTQYF. The CDR3 bases are TGTGCCAGCAGCCTCGGGACTAGCGGAACGCAGTATTTT.

This clonotype was detected a few times. V gene TRBV5-1 combines with J gene TRBJ2-2, with 7 nucleotides matching TRBD1. This CDR3 contains 16 residues. In germline, CDR1 is SGHRS, CDR2 YFSETQ. V lost 0 bases, J lost 4 bases, and 6 bases stayed unmatched. CDR3 protein: CASSLDTGDLTGELFF. The CDR3 region has the DNA TGCGCCAGCAGCTTGGATACAGGGGACCTCACCGGGGAGCTGTTTTTT.

The genes are TRBV20-1 and TRBJ1-5; D might be TRBD1 (5 bases). V shed 1 base and J shed 0 bases, with 13 bases lying between them. The germline CDR1 and CDR2 sequences are DFQATT and SNEGSKA (reference sequence). This CDR3 has 16 residues. The CDR3 bases are TGCAGTGCTAGAGGGTTGGTAGGGGCTAGCAATCAGCCCCAGCATTTT. Translating it yields CSARGLVGASNQPQHF.

This chain uses TRBV5-1 with TRBJ2-1; D call uncertain. Germline V gene data show CDR1 as SGHRS and CDR2 as YFSETQ. This CDR3 has 12 residues. V gave up 0 bases and J gave up 9 bases, with 7 bases separating them. CDR3 coding DNA: TGCGCCAGCAGCTTGGCCTATAGTGAGCAGTTCTTC. Its protein is CASSLAYSEQFF. The full variable domain, rest sourced from reference TRBV5-1 and TRBJ2-1, is KAGVTQTPRYLIKTRGQQVTLSCSPISGHRSVSWYQQTPGQGLQFLFEYFSETQRNKGNFPGRFSGRQFSNSRSEMNVSTLELGDSALYLCASSLAYSEQFFGPGTRLTVL.

The table lists this clonotype with a few counts. The V call is TRBV24-1, the J call TRBJ2-3; 8 nucleotides line up with TRBD2. This CDR3 is built from 16 residues. CDR1 is KGHDR, CDR2 SFDVKD, per germline. V lost 1 base to trimming and J lost 6 bases; unmatched junction nucleotides: 8. The CDR3 sequence: CATSDFSGGIGDTQYF. In nucleotides, the CDR3 is TGTGCCACCAGTGATTTCTCGGGGGGGATCGGGGATACGCAGTATTTT.

This clonotype was seen more than once but under ten times. The CDR3 is CASSLSKEGQETQYF. The DNA of the CDR3 is TGCGCCAGCAGCTTGTCTAAAGAAGGCCAAGAGACCCAGTACTTC. The gene calls are TRBV5-1 and TRBJ2-5; unclear D gene. Looked up from germline, CDR1 is SGHRS and CDR2 is YFSETQ. The V and J ends lost 1 base and 1 base respectively, with 11 bases between them. This CDR3 spans 15 amino acids.

The genes are TRBV29-1 and TRBJ2-1; 10 nucleotides line up with TRBD2. V lost 1 base and J lost 4; bases outside the gene matches: 4. This CDR3 contains 15 residues. The germline CDR1 and CDR2 sequences are SQVTM and ANQGSEA. The CDR3 coding sequence is TGCAGCGTTGAAGGGACTAGCGGATCATACAATGAGCAGTTCTTC. This gives the protein CSVEGTSGSYNEQFF.

V gene TRBV24-1 combines with J gene TRBJ2-6; D remains ambiguous. The V end was cut by 7 bases, the J end by 1 base, with 13 bases between. The germline V gene has CDR1 KGHDR and CDR2 SFDVKD. The CDR3 has 16 amino acids. The CDR3: CATSGPTASGANVLTF. CDR3 bases: TGTGCCACCAGCGGCCCCACCGCATCTGGGGCCAACGTCCTGACTTTC.

The gene calls are TRBV11-1 and TRBJ2-1; possibly TRBD1 for D (7 bases). The CDR3 loop spans 15 amino acids. Trimming removed 7 bases from V and 3 bases from J, with 16 bases in between. Germline assignment: CDR1 SGHAT and CDR2 FQDESV (reference sequence). The CDR3, as DNA: TGTGCCAGCATCCCGGCGGGGACAGACTACAATGAGCAGTTCTTC. It translates to CASIPAGTDYNEQFF.

The chain uses TRBV5-1 and TRBJ2-2; the D is unclear. The CDR3 sequence is 15 residues long. Trimming removed 2 bases from V and 2 bases from J, with 10 bases in between. Germline V gene lookup returns CDR1 SGHRS and CDR2 YFSETQ. For the CDR3, the DNA is TGCGCCAGCAGCTTTGAAGCGATTAACACCGGGGAGCTGTTTTTT. Its translation: CASSFEAINTGELFF. The entire variable domain, with the rest obtained from reference TRBV5-1 and TRBJ2-2, is as follows: KAGVTQTPRYLIKTRGQQVTLSCSPISGHRSVSWYQQTPGQGLQFLFEYFSETQRNKGNFPGRFSGRQFSNSRSEMNVSTLELGDSALYLCASSFEAINTGELFFGEGSRLTVL.

This clonotype was counted once. V gene TRBV20-1 combines with J gene TRBJ2-1; TRBD2 matches 7 bases. CDR1 is DFQATT, CDR2 SNEGSKA, per germline (reference sequence). J gave up 5 bases and V 5 bases, and 9 bases lay outside the gene matches. CDR3 length: 14 amino acids. The CDR3 DNA is TGCAGTGCTCCCGGACTAGGCCTCCACAATGAGCAGTTCTTC. It yields the protein CSAPGLGLHNEQFF.

V and J are TRBV4-2 and TRBJ1-5; D is undetermined. CDR1 LGHNA and CDR2 YNFKEQ come from the germline V gene. This CDR3 region has 13 residues. Trimming shortened V by 0 bases and J by 7 bases, and 7 bases separated the two germline ends. The CDR3 loop reads CASSQDNGQPQHF. Here the CDR3 DNA reads TGTGCCAGCAGCCAAGATAACGGGCAGCCCCAGCATTTT.

This chain joins TRBV15 and TRBJ2-1, with TRBD2 identical over 10 bases. CDR3 size: 16 residues. Losses at the gene ends were 1 base for V and 5 bases for J; bases not matched to a gene: 5. Per the germline V gene, CDR1 is LNHNV and CDR2 is YYDKDF (reference sequence). The CDR3 nucleotides read TGTGCCACCAGCAGAGGATGGACTAGCGGTAACAATGAGCAGTTCTTC. Its translation: CATSRGWTSGNNEQFF.

The J gene is TRBJ1-4, the V gene TRBV10-1; 7 bases agree with TRBD1. J gave up 6 bases and V 1 base, and 2 bases lay outside the gene matches. The CDR3 length is 14 residues. From germline, CDR1 is WNHNN and CDR2 SYGVQD (reference sequence). The DNA for the CDR3 is TGCGCCAGCAGTGAGTTAGGGGGCGATGAAAAACTGTTTTTT. Encoded protein: CASSELGGDEKLFF.